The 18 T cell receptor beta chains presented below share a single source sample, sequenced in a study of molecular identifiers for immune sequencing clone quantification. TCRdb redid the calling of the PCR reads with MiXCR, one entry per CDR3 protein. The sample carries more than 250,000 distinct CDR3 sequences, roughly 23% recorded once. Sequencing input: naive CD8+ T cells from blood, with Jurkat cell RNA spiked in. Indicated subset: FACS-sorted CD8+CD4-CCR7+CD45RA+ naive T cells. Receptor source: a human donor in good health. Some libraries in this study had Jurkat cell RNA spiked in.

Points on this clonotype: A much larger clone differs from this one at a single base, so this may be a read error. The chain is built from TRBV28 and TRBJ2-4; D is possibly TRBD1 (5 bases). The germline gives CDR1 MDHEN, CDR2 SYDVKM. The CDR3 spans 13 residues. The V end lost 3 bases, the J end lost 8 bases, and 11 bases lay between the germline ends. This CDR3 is CASSFDSRDIQYF. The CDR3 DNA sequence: TGTGCCAGCAGTTTTGACAGCAGAGACATTCAGTACTTC.

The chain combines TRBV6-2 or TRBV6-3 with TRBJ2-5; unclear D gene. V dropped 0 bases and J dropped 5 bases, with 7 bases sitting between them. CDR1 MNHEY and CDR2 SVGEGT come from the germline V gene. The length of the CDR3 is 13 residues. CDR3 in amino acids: CASSYSNRETQYF. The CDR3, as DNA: TGTGCCAGCAGTTACTCCAATCGGGAGACCCAGTACTTC.

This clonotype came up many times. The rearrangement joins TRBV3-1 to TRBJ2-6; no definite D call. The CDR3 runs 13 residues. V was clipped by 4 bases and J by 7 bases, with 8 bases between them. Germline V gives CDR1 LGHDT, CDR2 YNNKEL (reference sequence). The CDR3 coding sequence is TGTGCCAGCAGCCCCCCTGCAGCCAACGTCCTGACTTTC. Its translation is CASSPPAANVLTF.

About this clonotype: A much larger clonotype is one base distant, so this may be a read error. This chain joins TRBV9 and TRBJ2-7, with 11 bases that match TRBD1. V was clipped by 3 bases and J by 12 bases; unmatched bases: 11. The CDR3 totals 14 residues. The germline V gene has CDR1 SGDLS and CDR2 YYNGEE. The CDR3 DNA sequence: TGTGCCAGCAGCGCCTATCCGGGACAGGGGGGTAGGTACTTC. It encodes CASSAYPGQGGRYF.

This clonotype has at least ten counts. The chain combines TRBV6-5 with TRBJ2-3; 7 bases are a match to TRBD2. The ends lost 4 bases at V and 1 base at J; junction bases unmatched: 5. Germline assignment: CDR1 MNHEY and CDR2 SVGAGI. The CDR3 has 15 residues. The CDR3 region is CASSSGGRGTDTQYF. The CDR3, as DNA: TGTGCCAGCAGTTCTGGAGGGAGGGGCACAGATACGCAGTATTTT.

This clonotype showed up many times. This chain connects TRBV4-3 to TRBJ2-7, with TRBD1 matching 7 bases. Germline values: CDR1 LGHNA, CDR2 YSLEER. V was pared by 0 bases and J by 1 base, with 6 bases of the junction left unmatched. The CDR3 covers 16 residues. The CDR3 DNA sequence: TGCGCCAGCAGCCAAGATTCGGGACAGAGTTCCTACGAGCAGTACTTC. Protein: CASSQDSGQSSYEQYF.

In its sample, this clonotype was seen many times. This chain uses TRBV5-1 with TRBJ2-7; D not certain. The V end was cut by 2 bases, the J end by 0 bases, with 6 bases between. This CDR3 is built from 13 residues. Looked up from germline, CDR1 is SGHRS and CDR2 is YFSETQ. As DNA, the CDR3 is TGCGCCAGCAGCTTCTCCTACTCCTACGAGCAGTACTTC. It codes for CASSFSYSYEQYF.

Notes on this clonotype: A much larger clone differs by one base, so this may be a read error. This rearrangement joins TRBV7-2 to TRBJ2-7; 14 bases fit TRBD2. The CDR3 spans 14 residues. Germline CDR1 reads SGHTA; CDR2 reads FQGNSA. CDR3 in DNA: TGTGTCAGCAGCCCCCGGACTAGCGGGAGGTCTCAGTACTTC. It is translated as CVSSPRTSGRSQYF.

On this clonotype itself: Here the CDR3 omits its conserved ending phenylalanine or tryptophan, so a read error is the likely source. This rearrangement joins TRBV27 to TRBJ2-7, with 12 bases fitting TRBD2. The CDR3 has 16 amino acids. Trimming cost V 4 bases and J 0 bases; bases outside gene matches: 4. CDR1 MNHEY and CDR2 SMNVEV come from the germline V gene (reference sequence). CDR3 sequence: CASSSRTSGDSYEQYL. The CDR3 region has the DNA TGTGCCAGCAGTTCTAGGACTAGCGGGGACTCCTACGAGCAGTACCTC.

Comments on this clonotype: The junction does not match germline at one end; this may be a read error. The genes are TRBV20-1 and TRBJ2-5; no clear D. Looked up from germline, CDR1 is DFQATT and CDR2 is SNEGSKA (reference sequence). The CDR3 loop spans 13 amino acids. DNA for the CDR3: TGCAGTGCCAGGACGGAGTACCAAGAGGCCCAGTACTTC. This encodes CSARTEYQEAQYF.

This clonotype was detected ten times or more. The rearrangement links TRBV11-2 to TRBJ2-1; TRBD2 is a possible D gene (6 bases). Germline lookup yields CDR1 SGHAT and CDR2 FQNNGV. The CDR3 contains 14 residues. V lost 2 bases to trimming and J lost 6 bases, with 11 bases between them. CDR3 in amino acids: CASSLWDLSNEQFF. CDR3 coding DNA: TGTGCCAGCAGCTTATGGGACTTAAGCAATGAGCAGTTCTTC.

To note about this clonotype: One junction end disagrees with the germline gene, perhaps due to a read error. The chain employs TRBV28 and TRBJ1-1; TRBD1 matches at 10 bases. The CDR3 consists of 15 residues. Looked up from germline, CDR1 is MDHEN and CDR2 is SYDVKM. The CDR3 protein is CASSSGTGVNTEALF. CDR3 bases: TGTGCCAGCAGTTCGGGGACAGGGGTGAACACTGAAGCTCTCTTT.

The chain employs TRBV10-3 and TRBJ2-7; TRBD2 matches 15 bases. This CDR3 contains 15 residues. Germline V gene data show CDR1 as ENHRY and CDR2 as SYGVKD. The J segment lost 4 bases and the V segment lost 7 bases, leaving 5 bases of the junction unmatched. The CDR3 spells CAINTGLAGGYEQYF. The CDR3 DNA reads TGTGCCATCAATACGGGACTAGCGGGGGGTTACGAGCAGTACTTC.

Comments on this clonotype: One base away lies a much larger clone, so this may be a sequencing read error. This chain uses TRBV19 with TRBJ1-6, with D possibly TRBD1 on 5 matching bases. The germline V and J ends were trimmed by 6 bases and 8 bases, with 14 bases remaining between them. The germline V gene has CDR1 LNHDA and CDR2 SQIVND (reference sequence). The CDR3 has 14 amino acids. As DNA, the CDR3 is TGTGCCAGTAGGTCTGAGACAGCCTATTCACCCCTCCACTTT. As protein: CASRSETAYSPLHF. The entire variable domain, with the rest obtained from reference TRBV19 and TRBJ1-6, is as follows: DGGITQSPKYLFRKEGQNVTLSCEQNLNHDAMYWYRQDPGQGLRLIYYSQIVNDFQKGDIAEGYSVSREKKESFPLTVTSAQKNPTAFYLCASRSETAYSPLHFGNGTRLTVT.

Written as DNA, the CDR3 is TGTGCCAGCAGCCAAGAGCAGGGGGCGCGGGGAAACACCATATATTTT. This translates into CASSQEQGARGNTIYF. The gene calls are TRBV4-2 and TRBJ1-3; 8 nucleotides agree with TRBD1. Germline CDR1 is LGHNA and CDR2 is YNFKEQ. The CDR3 extends over 16 amino acids. Losses at the gene ends were 0 bases for V and 4 bases for J; bases not matched to a gene: 5.

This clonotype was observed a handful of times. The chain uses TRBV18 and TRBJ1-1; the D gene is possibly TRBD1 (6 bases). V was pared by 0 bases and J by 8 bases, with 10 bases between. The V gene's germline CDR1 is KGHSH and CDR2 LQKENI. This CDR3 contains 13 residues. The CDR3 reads CASSPPGGLEAFF. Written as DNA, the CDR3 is TGTGCCAGCTCACCACCTGGGGGCTTGGAAGCTTTCTTT.

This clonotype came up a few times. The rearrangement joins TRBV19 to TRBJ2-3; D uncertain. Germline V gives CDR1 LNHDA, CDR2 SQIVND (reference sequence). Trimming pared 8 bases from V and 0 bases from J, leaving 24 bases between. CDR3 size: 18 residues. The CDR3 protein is CASVGSLQADQSTDTQYF. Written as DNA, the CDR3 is TGTGCCAGTGTGGGCTCACTTCAGGCCGACCAGAGCACAGATACGCAGTATTTT.

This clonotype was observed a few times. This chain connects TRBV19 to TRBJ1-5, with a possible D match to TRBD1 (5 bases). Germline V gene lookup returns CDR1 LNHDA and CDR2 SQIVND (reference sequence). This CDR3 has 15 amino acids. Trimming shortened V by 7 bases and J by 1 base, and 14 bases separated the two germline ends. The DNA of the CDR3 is TGTGCCAGTACTATGAGGGGTACGAGCAATCAGCCCCAGCATTTT. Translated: CASTMRGTSNQPQHF.